One sample yielded the 8 T cell receptor beta chains listed below, sequenced in a study of blood T cell repertoires in COVID-19. Measured with immunoSEQ multiplex PCR; TCRdb has only the in-frame clones, and not every one. The profile shows about 250,000 clones, around 85% of them singletons. Sequencing used PBMCs or T cells enriched from blood (not recorded which). Receptors originate from a woman between 50 and 59 years old with acute COVID-19.

This clone showed up just once. The chain joins TRBV7-2 to TRBJ2-5; 8 nucleotides line up with TRBD1. Looked up from germline, CDR1 is SGHTA and CDR2 is FQGNSA. Trimming cost V 5 bases and J 2 bases; bases outside gene matches: 4. The length of the CDR3 is 14 residues. The chain's CDR3 is CASSPDRAQETQYF. The CDR3, as DNA: TGTGCCAGCAGCCCGGACAGGGCACAAGAGACCCAGTACTTC.

This chain links TRBV11-2 with TRBJ1-1; D is possibly TRBD1 (6 bases). Germline-derived CDR1 and CDR2 are SGHAT and FQNNGV. CDR3 length equals 13 residues. V lost 11 bases, J lost 5 bases, and 18 bases lay in between. This CDR3 reads CAGYRVVGTEAFF. In DNA, the CDR3 is TGTGCCGGGTACAGGGTAGTGGGAACTGAAGCTTTCTTT.

The V call is TRBV4-2, the J call TRBJ1-3; 7 nucleotides agree with TRBD1. The germline gives CDR1 LGHNA, CDR2 YNFKEQ. V shed 3 bases and J 0 bases; nucleotides not matched to a gene: 20. This CDR3 comprises 21 residues. CDR3 loop: CASSHLTGRDREEFSGNTIYF. In nucleotides, the CDR3 is TGTGCCAGCAGCCACCTAACGGGGAGAGACAGGGAGGAGTTCTCTGGAAACACCATATATTTT.

The chain joins TRBV4-2 to TRBJ2-1, with TRBD2 matching over 11 bases. The CDR3 is 16 residues long. V lost 3 bases, J lost 2 bases, and 3 bases stayed unmatched. Germline loops: CDR1 LGHNA, CDR2 YNFKEQ. CDR3 region: CASSHLAGGPYNEQFF. The CDR3 coding sequence is TGTGCCAGCAGCCACTTAGCGGGGGGGCCCTACAATGAGCAGTTCTTC.

This sequence joins TRBV3-1 (or the pseudogene TRBV3-2) and TRBJ1-1, with D perhaps TRBD1 (6 bases). CDR1 is LGHDT, CDR2 YNNKEL, per germline (reference sequence). This CDR3 comprises 13 residues. V shed 4 bases and J shed 6 bases, with 12 bases lying between them. In DNA, the CDR3 is TGTGCCAGCAGCCTACAGGGATACCCTGAAGCTTTCTTT. Translation gives CASSLQGYPEAFF.

The V gene is TRBV9, the J gene TRBJ1-5; 10 bases align to TRBD1. With V trimmed by 0 bases and J by 1 base, 13 bases remained unmatched. Germline values: CDR1 SGDLS, CDR2 YYNGEE. The CDR3 is 20 amino acids. Here the CDR3 DNA reads TGTGCCAGCAGCGTAGATTCGGTGACAGGGGGCCGAGGAAGCAATCAGCCCCAGCATTTT. It translates to CASSVDSVTGGRGSNQPQHF.

V and J are TRBV19 and TRBJ1-4; tentative D call: TRBD1 (5 bases). This CDR3 contains 15 residues. The germline V gene encodes CDR1 LNHDA and CDR2 SQIVND (reference sequence). The V and J ends lost 2 bases and 2 bases respectively, with 9 bases between them. The CDR3 region is CASSIQGGTNEKLFF. In DNA, the CDR3 is TGTGCCAGTAGTATACAGGGCGGCACTAATGAAAAACTGTTTTTT.

V usage is TRBV5-1 and J usage is TRBJ1-2; TRBD1 aligns across 8 bases. In germline, CDR1 is SGHRS, CDR2 YFSETQ. V lost 0 bases and J lost 8; bases outside the gene matches: 3. The CDR3 loop spans 13 amino acids. DNA of the CDR3: TGCGCCAGCAGCTTGGCACAGGGGGAAGGCTACACCTTC. Its translation is CASSLAQGEGYTF.